This T cell receptor beta chain was found in a study of post-analysis software for immune sequencing data. Study results and caveats: Five TRBV segments, including TRBV5-6, TRBV5-1 and TRBV20-1, were more frequent in patients than controls. Diversity measured as normalized Chao1 was significantly lower in multiple sclerosis patients than in controls.

Prepared libraries of TCR beta cDNA carried unique molecular identifiers. Researchers reported 400,000 to 550,000 cDNA molecules coming from roughly 1 to 10 million T cells. MiXCR, run by TCRdb on the PCR reads, gives a single entry per CDR3 protein. The table has approximately 360,000 distinct CDR3 sequences, less than 40% seen once. Concerning this clonotype: Its antigen is currently unknown. Its ends do not fully match the called genes, so a read error is possible.

CDR3 length: 16 amino acids. Germline V gene lookup returns CDR1 MNHNS and CDR2 SASEGT. The J gene is TRBJ1-6, the V gene TRBV6-1; D is unclear. Input material: blood. The sequence came from a girl aged 5 to 17 with multiple sclerosis. CDR3 sequence (DNA): TGCTTGAAGCGCGGCCACCAGAGGGTATATAATTCACCCCTCCACTTT. This translates into CLKRGHQRVYNSPLHF.